This T cell receptor (beta chain) was captured by sequencing in a study of CD8+ T cells in alopecia areata. The sequencing template was cDNA reverse transcribed from extracted RNA. Method: immunoSEQ multiplex PCR; TCRdb's copy keeps in-frame clones and lacks some. The sample includes some 180,000 clones, less than 70% of them seen just once. In regard to this clone: At the DNA level, this CDR3 is encoded by other sequences in the same sample as well.

The treatment: oral pan-JAK inhibitor, 5-10 mg twice daily. The CDR3 has 15 amino acids. The V end lost 0 bases, the J end lost 1 base, and 9 bases lay between the germline ends. Germline V gene data show CDR1 as SGHRS and CDR2 as YFSETQ. Sequenced material: CD8+ T cells sorted from blood, taken at week 24, from a patient treated with tofacitinib. The sequence came from a human donor with alopecia areata. The V gene is TRBV5-1, the J gene TRBJ2-3; D perhaps matches TRBD2 (6 bases). CDR3 residues: CASSLASGGTDTQYF. For the CDR3, the DNA is TGCGCCAGCAGCTTGGCCTCGGGGGGCACAGATACGCAGTATTTT.